The sequence of this T cell receptor beta chain was determined in a study of shared clonotypes between healthy human individuals. General study findings and limits: It was the non-shared clonotypes that had lower generation probabilities than clonotypes shared by all four donors.

All donors were Caucasian adults living in Nashville, Tennessee. How the authors handled the data: Filtering differed, since immunoSEQ gave only junction sequences and no quality scores. Method: immunoSEQ multiplex PCR; TCRdb's copy keeps in-frame clones and lacks some. That table gives V, J and clone size, and the DNA gave D and trimming. The data show more than 80,000 clones, around 67% seen once. As to this clone: The target antigen is unknown.

The CDR3 is made up of 14 amino acids. Per germline, CDR1 MNHEY and CDR2 SMNVEV (reference sequence). Trimming left V 3 bases short and J 6 bases short, with 12 bases between. The V call is TRBV27, the J call TRBJ2-1, with TRBD2 as a possible D gene (7 bases). The sequence was collected from a man younger than 45 in good health. Sequencing was carried out using memory CD8+ T cells sorted from blood. Specified subset: CD45RO+ cells pooled with CCR7-negative TemRA cells. In nucleotides, the CDR3 is TGTGCCAGCAGTTTCGGGGGGCGCGTCAATGAGCAGTTCTTC. This encodes CASSFGGRVNEQFF.